This TCR beta chain emerged from a study of blood T cell repertoires in COVID-19. Data came from immunoSEQ multiplex PCR; TCRdb stores just in-frame clones and leaves some out. The repertoire consists of 200,000 or so clones, with roughly 89% occurring once and the leading ten covering around 3.5%. This clone was observed a few times. The sequence came from a woman in her 40s with acute COVID-19. Sequencing was carried out using PBMCs or T cells enriched from blood (not recorded which).

CDR3 nucleotide sequence: TGTGCCAGCAGTGAAACTAGCGGGGGGGCAGAGACCCAGTACTTC. Translated, it gives CASSETSGGAETQYF. The V and J genes are TRBV6-1 and TRBJ2-5; 13 nucleotides line up with TRBD2. The germline V gene has CDR1 MNHNS and CDR2 SASEGT. The J segment lost 4 bases and the V segment lost 2 bases, leaving 1 base of the junction unmatched. The CDR3 loop spans 15 amino acids.